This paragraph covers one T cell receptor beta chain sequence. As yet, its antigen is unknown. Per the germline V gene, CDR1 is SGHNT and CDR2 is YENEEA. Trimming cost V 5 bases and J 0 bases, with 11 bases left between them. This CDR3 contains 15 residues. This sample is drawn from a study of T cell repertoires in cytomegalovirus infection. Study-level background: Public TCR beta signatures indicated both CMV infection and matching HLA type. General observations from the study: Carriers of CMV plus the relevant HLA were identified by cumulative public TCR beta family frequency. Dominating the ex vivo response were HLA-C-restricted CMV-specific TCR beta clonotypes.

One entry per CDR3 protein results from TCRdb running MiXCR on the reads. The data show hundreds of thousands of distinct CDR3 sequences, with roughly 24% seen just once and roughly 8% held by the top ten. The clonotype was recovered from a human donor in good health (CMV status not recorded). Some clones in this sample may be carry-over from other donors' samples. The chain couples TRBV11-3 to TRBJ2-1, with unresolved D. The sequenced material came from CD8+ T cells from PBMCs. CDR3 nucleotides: TGTGCCAGCAGCCCTGAATTAAGCTCCTACAATGAGCAGTTCTTC. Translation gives CASSPELSSYNEQFF.